The rows below give T cell receptor beta chains drawn from one sample of a study of T-cell memory formation after mild COVID-19. TCRdb called the 5' RACE reads again in MiXCR, with one record for every CDR3 protein. Of under 700,000 distinct CDR3 sequences in the sample, over 20% were seen once. Sequenced material: PBMCs or a T cell subset sorted from them (not recorded which). These receptors originate from an adult woman who had mild COVID-19 (a few samples of this study predate the infection). Cell type and time point are not known. CDR3s include the opening cysteine and the closing phenylalanine or tryptophan. The order of the fields is V gene, D gene, J gene, CDR3 protein. D genes are given only for firm matches.

TRBV10-3,.,TRBJ2-2,CAISDRSDTGELFF
TRBV7-2,TRBD2,TRBJ2-1,CASSSGLAGANEQFF
TRBV5-1,.,TRBJ2-5,CASSFTAYQETQYF
TRBV5-1,TRBD1,TRBJ2-1,CASSLAGTGKYNEQFF
TRBV12-3/TRBV12-4,.,TRBJ2-7,CASRGDNSYEQYF
TRBV12-3/TRBV12-4,TRBD2,TRBJ2-1,CASSKRVLAAYNEQFF
TRBV6-5,.,TRBJ2-1,CASSLYSGAYNEQFF
TRBV19,TRBD2,TRBJ2-1,CASWGREGRLANEQFF
TRBV19,.,TRBJ2-5,CASNGGVQSQETQYF
TRBV15,.,TRBJ1-1,CATSRRTGDTEAFF
TRBV12-3/TRBV12-4,.,TRBJ1-5,CASSYGTDNQPQHF
TRBV7-8,.,TRBJ2-7,CASSLEGVLGLPSYEQYF
TRBV14,.,TRBJ1-1,CASSQYSGLGNTEAFF
TRBV9,TRBD1,TRBJ2-6,CASSARQGSGANVLTF
TRBV7-6,.,TRBJ2-7,CASSTPRAVEGPMRQYF
TRBV7-2,.,TRBJ1-2,CASSPSGGNGYGYTF
TRBV30,TRBD1,TRBJ1-2,CAFSQGGVYGYTF
TRBV2,.,TRBJ2-7,CASSERETPAYEQYF
TRBV12-5,TRBD2,TRBJ2-1,CASGTSGGYNEQFF
TRBV30,TRBD1,TRBJ1-2,CAWGDRPPNYGYTF
TRBV3-1,.,TRBJ2-2,CASSQDQFAGFAGELFF
TRBV5-1,.,TRBJ2-7,CASSVNPGQELYEQYF
TRBV2,.,TRBJ2-2,CASSEGGGETGELFF
TRBV7-9,TRBD1,TRBJ2-3,CASSLGGAGTGFTDTQYF
TRBV4-2,.,TRBJ1-1,CASSPGTFEAFF
TRBV20-1,TRBD1,TRBJ1-4,CSATTGVEEKLFF
TRBV20-1,TRBD1,TRBJ2-2,CSAPTGDTGELFF
TRBV6-2/TRBV6-3,TRBD1,TRBJ2-1,CASSRPGGGEQFF
TRBV6-5,TRBD1,TRBJ1-4,CASTNRQGINEKLFF
TRBV29-1,TRBD2,TRBJ2-7,CSVETLAGGFYEQYF
TRBV15,TRBD1,TRBJ2-2,CATSRGDRNTGELFF
TRBV4-2,.,TRBJ1-2,CASSQGEGDWDYGYTF
TRBV25-1,.,TRBJ1-2,CASSEVNREYGYTF
TRBV4-1,TRBD1,TRBJ1-1,CASSHWTGKSTEAFF
TRBV5-6,TRBD2,TRBJ2-1,CASSLGHSGGEQFF
TRBV11-2,.,TRBJ2-6,CASSLGGPLSGANVLTF
TRBV12-3/TRBV12-4,TRBD2,TRBJ2-1,CASSPSPGGYNEQFF
TRBV19,.,TRBJ2-7,CASTPSGSFYEQYF
TRBV18,.,TRBJ2-3,CASSPQDSVTDTQYF
TRBV15,.,TRBJ2-2,CATSRALASTGELFF
TRBV7-6,.,TRBJ2-3,CASSRPWGASTDTQYF
TRBV5-1,.,TRBJ2-5,CASSLAGDQETQYF
TRBV29-1,TRBD2,TRBJ2-1,CSALDSGRFLNEQFF
TRBV12-3/TRBV12-4,.,TRBJ2-6,CASSARRSGANVLTF
TRBV27,.,TRBJ1-1,CASRAAGLNTEAFF
TRBV18,.,TRBJ1-6,CASSSDHTYSPLHF
TRBV15,.,TRBJ1-5,CATRGGDGSNQPQHF
TRBV10-3,.,TRBJ1-1,CAISIRVGDTEAFF
TRBV3-1,.,TRBJ1-2,CASSHAGGYTF
TRBV7-9,.,TRBJ2-1,CASSEQGTTNEQFF
TRBV6-1,TRBD1,TRBJ1-5,CASSGVQGARSNQPQHF
TRBV5-1,.,TRBJ2-7,CASSLSGGNYEQYF
TRBV4-1,.,TRBJ1-1,CASSQEIGEAFF